Following are 20 T cell receptor beta chains from one sample sequenced in a study of Ad26.COV2.S vaccination and SARS-CoV-2 variants. Indicated treatment: 15 to 20 received Ad26.COV2.S at low or high dose, single or two shots; 5 received placebo; per-sample allocation not given. At day 63 after the first vaccine or placebo injection, samples were drawn. Using immunoSEQ multiplex PCR, the repertoire was profiled, and TCRdb retains in-frame clones only, with some absent. The sample shows about 390,000 clones, 70% to 90% of them seen only once. Sample: peripheral blood, taken in a trial of Ad26.COV2.S vaccine versus placebo. Source of these receptors: a person aged 18-60 years who received the Ad26.COV2.S COVID-19 vaccine or a placebo.

The rearrangement uses TRBV10-1 and TRBJ1-1; the D is unclear. This CDR3 comprises 14 residues. The germline CDR1 and CDR2 sequences are WNHNN and SYGVQD (reference sequence). Trimming removed 3 bases at V and 11 bases at J, with 19 bases between. CDR3 nucleotide sequence: TGCGCCAGCAGTGATTCCGGGAACTACCTGAGGGCTTTCTTT. This codes for CASSDSGNYLRAFF.

V gene TRBV5-4 combines with J gene TRBJ2-5; TRBD2 aligns across 10 bases. This CDR3 contains 15 residues. V trimming: 3 bases; J trimming: 2 bases; junction bases outside the gene matches: 4. Germline CDR1 reads SGHNT; CDR2 reads YYREEE (reference sequence). The CDR3 DNA follows: TGTGCCAGCAGCTCGTTAGCGGGGGGACAAGAGACCCAGTACTTC. The encoded protein is CASSSLAGGQETQYF.

The chain joins TRBV2 to TRBJ1-6; D remains ambiguous. The germline V gene has CDR1 SNHLY and CDR2 FYNNEI. V shed 2 bases and J shed 1 base, with 12 bases lying between them. The CDR3 is 17 amino acids. The CDR3 DNA follows: TGTGCCAGCAGTGAATCAACTGGGCTGTCCTATAATTCACCCCTCCACTTT. It specifies CASSESTGLSYNSPLHF.

This chain links TRBV25-1 with TRBJ2-1, with 8 bases fitting TRBD2. The V gene's germline CDR1 is MGHDK and CDR2 SYGVNS. This CDR3 has 16 residues. With 4 bases clipped from V and 4 bases from J, the junction kept 9 bases outside the gene matches. The DNA of the CDR3 is TGTGCCAGCAGTGTCCCCAGCGGGGGTCTATACAATGAGCAGTTCTTC. Translation: CASSVPSGGLYNEQFF. Full variable domain (rest looked up from reference TRBV25-1 and TRBJ2-1): EADIYQTPRYLVIGTGKKITLECSQTMGHDKMYWYQQDPGMELHLIHYSYGVNSTEKGDLSSESTVSRIRTEHFPLTLESARPSHTSQYLCASSVPSGGLYNEQFFGPGTRLTVL.

This rearrangement joins TRBV24-1 to TRBJ1-5; D is undetermined. Germline V gene data show CDR1 as KGHDR and CDR2 as SFDVKD. V was pared by 3 bases and J by 1 base, with 6 bases between. The CDR3 is 14 amino acids. The CDR3 loop reads CATSDAVSNQPQHF. The DNA of the CDR3 is TGTGCCACCAGTGATGCGGTAAGCAATCAGCCCCAGCATTTT.

This clone is a singleton in its sample. The genes are TRBV14 and TRBJ2-7; 8 nucleotides align to TRBD1. This CDR3 spans 15 amino acids. Looked up from germline, CDR1 is SGHDN and CDR2 is FVKESK. The V and J ends lost 2 bases and 2 bases, in that order; junction bases with no gene match: 5. CDR3 DNA: TGTGCCAGCAGCCAAAGGACAGGGACCGCCTACGAGCAGTACTTC. Translation gives CASSQRTGTAYEQYF.

This clone was observed once. The rearrangement uses TRBV29-1 and TRBJ2-3; 7 nucleotides line up with TRBD1. Germline lookup yields CDR1 SQVTM and CDR2 ANQGSEA. Unmatched junction bases numbered 12, after V lost 2 bases and J lost 4 bases. The CDR3 spans 16 residues. The CDR3 protein is CSVEFAGTENPDTQYF. The CDR3 DNA follows: TGCAGCGTTGAATTTGCAGGGACAGAGAATCCAGATACGCAGTATTTT.

This clone was seen more than once but under ten times. The chain employs TRBV6-5 and TRBJ2-7; D remains ambiguous. Trimming removed 4 bases from V and 0 bases from J, with 4 bases in between. CDR3 length equals 12 residues. The germline V gene has CDR1 MNHEY and CDR2 SVGAGI. This chain's CDR3 is CASSSFSYEQYF. The CDR3 coding sequence is TGTGCCAGCAGTTCCTTCTCCTACGAGCAGTACTTC.

The chain links TRBV19 to TRBJ2-3; 9 nucleotides match TRBD2. Germline V gene data show CDR1 as LNHDA and CDR2 as SQIVND (reference sequence). The CDR3 runs to 16 residues. J gave up 4 bases and V 6 bases, and 11 bases lay outside the gene matches. The CDR3 sequence is CASRDSWRGGPDTQYF. The CDR3 coding sequence is TGTGCCAGTAGGGACTCTTGGCGGGGGGGCCCAGATACGCAGTATTTT. The whole variable domain, remainder taken from reference TRBV19 and TRBJ2-3, is DGGITQSPKYLFRKEGQNVTLSCEQNLNHDAMYWYRQDPGQGLRLIYYSQIVNDFQKGDIAEGYSVSREKKESFPLTVTSAQKNPTAFYLCASRDSWRGGPDTQYFGPGTRLTVL.

CDR3 DNA: TGTGCCAGCAGTTACGGCAGGCCGAACGAAAAACTGTTTTTT. Encoded protein: CASSYGRPNEKLFF. The chain links TRBV6-2 or TRBV6-3 to TRBJ1-4; no clear D gene. The germline V and J ends were trimmed by 2 bases and 8 bases, with 12 bases remaining between them. Germline CDR1 and CDR2: MNHEY and SVGEGT. The CDR3 consists of 14 residues.

This rearrangement joins TRBV7-2 to TRBJ1-2; no reliable D call. The V end was cut by 2 bases, the J end by 2 bases, with 12 bases between. The CDR3 length is 15 residues. The germline gives CDR1 SGHTA, CDR2 FQGNSA. The DNA for the CDR3 is TGTGCCAGCAGCTTACGGTCAGGTTCCAACTATGGCTACACCTTC. It encodes CASSLRSGSNYGYTF.

This chain connects TRBV19 to TRBJ1-1; no firm D call. Trimming took 2 bases from V and 4 from J, leaving 11 bases between them. The V gene's germline CDR1 is LNHDA and CDR2 SQIVND (reference sequence). The CDR3 consists of 14 residues. CDR3 sequence reads: CASSITPTSTEAFF. CDR3 bases: TGTGCCAGTAGTATAACCCCCACCAGCACTGAAGCTTTCTTT.

The chain links TRBV6-5 to TRBJ1-2; the D gene is possibly TRBD1 (6 bases). The V end lost 6 bases, the J end lost 8 bases, and 16 bases lay between the germline ends. Germline-derived CDR1 and CDR2 are MNHEY and SVGAGI. This CDR3 contains 13 residues. This chain's CDR3 is CASRAGQMGGYTF. The CDR3 nucleotides are TGTGCCAGCAGGGCCGGACAGATGGGAGGCTACACCTTC.

This clone was seen once. The rearrangement joins TRBV7-2 to TRBJ2-5, with 10 positions matching TRBD1. J was trimmed by 4 bases and V by 5 bases; bases with no gene match: 13. The CDR3 is made up of 17 amino acids. Germline lookup yields CDR1 SGHTA and CDR2 FQGNSA. As DNA, the CDR3 is TGTGCCAGCAGCCTCTACAGACGGGACAGGGGAGGAGAGACCCAGTACTTC. Amino acid sequence: CASSLYRRDRGGETQYF.

The chain couples TRBV3-1 (or the pseudogene TRBV3-2) to TRBJ1-5; tentatively, D is TRBD1 (6 bases). The germline gives CDR1 LGHDT, CDR2 YNNKEL (reference sequence). This CDR3 has 14 residues. Trimming pared 5 bases from V and 0 bases from J, leaving 8 bases between. The CDR3 here is CASSTQGSNQPQHF. In DNA form, the CDR3 reads TGTGCCAGCAGCACACAGGGTAGCAATCAGCCCCAGCATTTT.

The gene calls are TRBV19 and TRBJ1-3; D call uncertain. The CDR3 runs 15 residues. CDR1 and CDR2 (germline): LNHDA, SQIVND (reference sequence). Trimming stripped 6 bases from V and 0 bases from J, with 12 bases between. CDR3 residues: CASRPSPLSGNTIYF. The CDR3 DNA reads TGTGCCAGTAGACCAAGCCCTCTCTCTGGAAACACCATATATTTT.

V usage is TRBV7-2 and J usage is TRBJ2-1; 10 bases match TRBD2. V shed 4 bases and J 5 bases; nucleotides not matched to a gene: 5. This CDR3 spans 15 amino acids. The V gene's germline CDR1 is SGHTA and CDR2 FQGNSA. CDR3 nucleotides: TGTGCCAGCAGCTACTCAGCGGGGGGGCACAATGAGCAGTTCTTC. Residues: CASSYSAGGHNEQFF.

This CDR3 reads CSGTRGLNEAFF. The CDR3 DNA follows: TGCAGCGGGACCAGGGGGCTTAATGAAGCTTTCTTT. The genes are TRBV29-1 and TRBJ1-1, with 8 bases matching TRBD1. V shed 7 bases, J shed 7 bases, and the junction held 8 bases outside the gene matches. In germline, CDR1 is SQVTM, CDR2 ANQGSEA. This CDR3 has 12 residues.

V gene TRBV7-9 combines with J gene TRBJ2-2; D could derive from TRBD1 or TRBD2 (5 bases each). This CDR3 comprises 14 residues. Germline loops: CDR1 SEHNR, CDR2 FQNEAQ (reference sequence). V gave up 4 bases and J gave up 7 bases, with 13 bases separating them. The CDR3 spells CASSSRDPFGELFF. CDR3 in DNA: TGTGCCAGCAGCTCCCGGGACCCCTTCGGGGAGCTGTTTTTT. Full variable domain (rest looked up from reference TRBV7-9 and TRBJ2-2): DTGVSQNPRHKITKRGQNVTFRCDPISEHNRLYWYRQTLGQGPEFLTYFQNEAQLEKSRLLSDRFSAERPKGSFSTLEIQRTEQGDSAMYLCASSSRDPFGELFFGEGSRLTVL.

The gene calls are TRBV4-3 and TRBJ2-2; 13 bases are shared with TRBD2. The CDR3 extends over 18 amino acids. Per germline, CDR1 LGHNA and CDR2 YSLEER. The ends lost 3 bases at V and 6 bases at J; junction bases unmatched: 10. The CDR3 loop reads CASSQRTSGGTGAGELFF. The CDR3 DNA reads TGCGCCAGCAGCCAGCGGACTAGCGGGGGAACAGGCGCCGGGGAGCTGTTTTTT.